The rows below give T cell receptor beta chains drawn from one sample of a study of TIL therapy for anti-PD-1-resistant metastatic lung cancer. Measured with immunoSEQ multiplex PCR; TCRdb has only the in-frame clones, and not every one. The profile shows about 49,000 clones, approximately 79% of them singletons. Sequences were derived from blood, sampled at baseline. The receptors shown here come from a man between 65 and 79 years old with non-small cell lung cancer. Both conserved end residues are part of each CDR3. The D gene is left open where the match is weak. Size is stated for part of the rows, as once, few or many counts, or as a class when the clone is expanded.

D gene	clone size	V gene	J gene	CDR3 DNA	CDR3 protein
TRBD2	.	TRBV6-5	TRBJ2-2	TGTGCCAGCAGTTACATGGCTAGCGGGATTAACGGGGAGCTGTTTTTT	CASSYMASGINGELFF
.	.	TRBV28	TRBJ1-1	TGTGCCAGCAGTTTGGGGGCAGGGGACACTGAAGCTTTCTTT	CASSLGAGDTEAFF
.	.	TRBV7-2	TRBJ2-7	TGTGCCAGCAGCTTAGGACGGGCCTACGAGCAGTACTTC	CASSLGRAYEQYF
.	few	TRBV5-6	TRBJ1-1	TGTGCCAGCAGCTCCCGATTTAACACTGAAGCTTTCTTT	CASSSRFNTEAFF
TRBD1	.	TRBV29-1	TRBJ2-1	TGCAGCGTTTCCGGGACAGGGGCGAATGAGCAGTTCTTC	CSVSGTGANEQFF
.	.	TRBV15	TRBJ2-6	TGTGCCACCAGCAGAGATGCAGGCTTGGGGGCCAACGTCCTGACTTTC	CATSRDAGLGANVLTF
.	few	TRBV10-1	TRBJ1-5	TGCGCCAGCAGTGATGGTTCCAGCAATCAGCCCCAGCATTTT	CASSDGSSNQPQHF
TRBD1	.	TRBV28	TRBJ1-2	TGTGCCAGCAGTTTAACAGGGGAGGACTATGGCTACACCTTC	CASSLTGEDYGYTF
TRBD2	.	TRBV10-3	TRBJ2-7	TGTGCCATCAGTGAGCAAATGAGACTAGCGGTTACCTACGAGCAGTACTTC	CAISEQMRLAVTYEQYF
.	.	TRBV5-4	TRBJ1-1	TGTGCCAGCAGCGAGCGGACGGGATACACTGAAGCTTTCTTT	CASSERTGYTEAFF
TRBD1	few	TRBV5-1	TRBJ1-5	TGCGCCAGCAGCGTCGGACAGGGTCAGCCCCAGCATTTT	CASSVGQGQPQHF
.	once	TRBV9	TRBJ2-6	TGTGCCAGCGAACAGCTTAGGACCAACGTCCTGACTTTC	CASEQLRTNVLTF
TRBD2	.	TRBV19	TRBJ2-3	TGTGCCAGTACCTCCACCGGGACTAGCGTTTCAGATACGCAGTATTTT	CASTSTGTSVSDTQYF
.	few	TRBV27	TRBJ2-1	TGTGCCAGCAGTTTAAGTAGTTACAATGAGCAGTTCTTC	CASSLSSYNEQFF
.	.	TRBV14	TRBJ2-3	TGTGCCAGCAGCCAATCGTATTCAGGGTCGGGCACAGATACGCAGTATTTT	CASSQSYSGSGTDTQYF
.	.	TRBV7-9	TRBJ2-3	TGTGCCAGCAGCTTAGGCTTCTCAGGCACAGATACGCAGTATTTT	CASSLGFSGTDTQYF
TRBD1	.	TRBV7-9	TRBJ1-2	TGTGCCAGCAGCCCAGGACCGGGACAGGATTCCCTCGGCTATGGCTACACCTTC	CASSPGPGQDSLGYGYTF
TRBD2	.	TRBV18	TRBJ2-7	TGTGCCAGCTCACCCCTTCCCCCTTCTAGCGGGAAGTCCTACGAGCAGTACTTC	CASSPLPPSSGKSYEQYF
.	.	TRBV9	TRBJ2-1	TGTGCCAGCAGCGTATCTCTCCTTTCCTACAATGAGCAGTTCTTC	CASSVSLLSYNEQFF
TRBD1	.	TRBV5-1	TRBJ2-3	TGCGCCAGCAGGTCGGACAGGGTGATCACAGATACGCAGTATTTT	CASRSDRVITDTQYF
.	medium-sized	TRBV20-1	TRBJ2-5	TGCAGTGCTACCCGAGAGACCCAGTACTTC	CSATRETQYF
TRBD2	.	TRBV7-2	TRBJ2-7	TGTGCCAGCAGCACCCGGACTAGCGGTTCCTACGAGCAGTACTTC	CASSTRTSGSYEQYF
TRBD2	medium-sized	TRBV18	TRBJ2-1	TGTGCCAGCTCACCAGATGCGGCGGGAGCGCGGCCCCATGAGCAGTTCTTC	CASSPDAAGARPHEQFF
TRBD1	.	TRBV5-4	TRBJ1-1	TGTGCCAGCAGCTTAGGGACAGGGGGCGAAAAAGCTTTCTTT	CASSLGTGGEKAFF
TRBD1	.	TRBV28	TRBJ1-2	TGTGCCACCATCTCTCTCGGGGGCCATTCCGGGACAGGGAGCTATGGCTACACCTTC	CATISLGGHSGTGSYGYTF
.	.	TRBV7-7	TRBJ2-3	TGTGCTAGCAGCCCGGGGACATCAGATACGCAGTATTTT	CASSPGTSDTQYF
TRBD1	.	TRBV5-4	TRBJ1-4	TGTGCCAGCAGCTTGGCAGGGGGCCATGAAAAACTGTTTTTT	CASSLAGGHEKLFF
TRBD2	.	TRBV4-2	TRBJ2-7	TGTGCCAGCAGCCAAGCACCCCTGGGACTAGCGGGAATTGACTACGAGCAGTACTTC	CASSQAPLGLAGIDYEQYF
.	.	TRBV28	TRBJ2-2	TGTGCCAGCAGGTTCACAACCGGGGAGCTGTTTTTT	CASRFTTGELFF
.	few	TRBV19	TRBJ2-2	TGTGCCGGGCGAACAACGAACACCGGGGAGCTGTTTTTT	CAGRTTNTGELFF